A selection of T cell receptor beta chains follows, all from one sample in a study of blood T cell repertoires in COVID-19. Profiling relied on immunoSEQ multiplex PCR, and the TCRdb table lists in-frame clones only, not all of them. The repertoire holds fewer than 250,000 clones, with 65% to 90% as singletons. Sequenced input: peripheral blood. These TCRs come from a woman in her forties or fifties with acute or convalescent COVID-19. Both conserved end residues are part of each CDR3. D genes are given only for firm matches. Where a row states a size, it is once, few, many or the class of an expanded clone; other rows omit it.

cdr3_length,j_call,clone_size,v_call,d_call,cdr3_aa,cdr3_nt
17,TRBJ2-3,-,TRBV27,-,CASSPSPLEGTTDTQYF,TGTGCCAGCAGTCCGAGCCCATTGGAGGGGACCACAGATACGCAGTATTTT
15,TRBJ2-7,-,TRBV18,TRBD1,CASSPGLRQGNEQYF,TGTGCCAGCTCACCTGGTCTCCGACAGGGAAACGAGCAGTACTTC
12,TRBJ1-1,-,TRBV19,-,CASSMRDTEAFF,TGTGCCAGTAGTATGCGGGACACTGAAGCTTTCTTT
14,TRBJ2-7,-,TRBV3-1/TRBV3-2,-,CASSQRRRIYEQYF,TGTGCCAGCAGCCAAAGAAGGAGAATCTACGAGCAGTACTTC
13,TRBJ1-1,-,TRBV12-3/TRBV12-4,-,CASSLRRATEAFF,TGTGCCAGCAGTTTACGGAGGGCCACTGAAGCTTTCTTT
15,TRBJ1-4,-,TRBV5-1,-,CASSPLGLPGEKLFF,TGCGCCAGCAGCCCGTTGGGACTCCCTGGGGAAAAACTGTTTTTT
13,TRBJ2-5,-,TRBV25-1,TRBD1,CASSDRGRETQYF,TGTGCCAGCAGTGATAGGGGGCGAGAGACCCAGTACTTC
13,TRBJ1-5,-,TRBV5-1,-,CASSRDINQPQHF,TGCGCCAGCAGCCGGGACATCAATCAGCCCCAGCATTTT
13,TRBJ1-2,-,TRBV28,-,CASSPPEPEGYTF,TGTGCCAGCAGCCCCCCCGAACCGGAGGGCTACACCTTC
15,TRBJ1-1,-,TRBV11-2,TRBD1,CASSTRTGSGTEAFF,TGTGCCAGCAGCACCCGGACAGGGAGCGGGACTGAAGCTTTCTTT
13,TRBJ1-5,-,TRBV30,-,CAWSGQDMSPQHF,TGTGCCTGGAGTGGACAGGACATGTCGCCCCAGCATTTT
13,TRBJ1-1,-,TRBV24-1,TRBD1,CATGTGRSTEAFF,TGTGCCACCGGGACAGGGAGGAGTACTGAAGCTTTCTTT
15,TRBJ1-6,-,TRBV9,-,CASSGGQGGNSPLHF,TGTGCCAGCAGCGGAGGGCAGGGAGGTAATTCACCCCTCCACTTT
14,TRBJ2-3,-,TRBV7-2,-,CASSFGLITDTQYF,TGTGCCAGCAGCTTTGGACTAATAACAGATACGCAGTATTTT
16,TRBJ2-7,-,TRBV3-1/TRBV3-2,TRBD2,CASSWGLAGGPGEQYF,TGTGCCAGCAGCTGGGGACTAGCGGGAGGGCCGGGGGAGCAGTACTTC
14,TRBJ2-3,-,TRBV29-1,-,CSVERVSGTDTQYF,TGCAGCGTTGAAAGGGTTAGCGGCACAGATACGCAGTATTTT
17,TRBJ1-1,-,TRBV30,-,CAWSVLPDRTMNTEAFF,TGTGCCTGGAGTGTGTTACCTGACAGGACCATGAACACTGAAGCTTTCTTT
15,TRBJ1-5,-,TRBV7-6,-,CASSTGIDSNQPQHF,TGTGCCAGCAGCACCGGGATTGATAGCAATCAGCCCCAGCATTTT
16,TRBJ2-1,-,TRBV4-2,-,CASSQDVGRYGNEQFF,TGTGCCAGCAGCCAAGATGTGGGGCGCTACGGGAATGAGCAGTTCTTC
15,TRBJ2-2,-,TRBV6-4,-,CASSGSVTTTGELFF,TGTGCCAGCAGTGGATCAGTCACCACCACCGGGGAGCTGTTTTTT
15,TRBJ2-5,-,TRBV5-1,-,CASSLTGTFGETQYF,TGCGCCAGCAGCTTGACCGGGACTTTCGGGGAGACCCAGTACTTC
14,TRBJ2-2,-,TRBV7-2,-,CASSLGQNTGELFF,TGTGCCAGCAGCTTAGGGCAGAACACCGGGGAGCTGTTTTTT
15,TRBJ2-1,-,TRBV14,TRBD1,CASRQRGQGAWEQFF,TGTGCCAGCCGCCAACGGGGCCAGGGGGCCTGGGAGCAGTTCTTC
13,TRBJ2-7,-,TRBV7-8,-,CASSFYGGYEQYF,TGTGCCAGCAGCTTTTACGGGGGATACGAGCAGTACTTC
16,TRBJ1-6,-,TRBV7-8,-,CASSLGSGGANSPLHF,TGTGCCAGCAGCTTAGGGAGCGGAGGGGCAAATTCACCCCTCCACTTT
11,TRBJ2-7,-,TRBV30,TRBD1,CAGQGGYEQYF,TGTGCCGGACAGGGGGGCTACGAGCAGTACTTC
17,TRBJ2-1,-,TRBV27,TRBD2,CASSLWTLAGGGGEQFF,TGTGCCAGCAGTTTATGGACACTAGCGGGAGGAGGTGGTGAGCAGTTCTTC
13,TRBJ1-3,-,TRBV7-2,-,CASSSLSGNTIYF,TGTGCCAGCAGCTCCCTCTCTGGAAACACCATATATTTT
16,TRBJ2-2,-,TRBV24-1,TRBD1,CATSDPDRGDTGELFF,TGTGCCACCAGTGACCCGGACAGGGGGGACACCGGGGAGCTGTTTTTT
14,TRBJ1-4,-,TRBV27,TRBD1,CASGTDRGRGKLFF,TGTGCCAGCGGGACGGACAGGGGGCGGGGAAAACTGTTTTTT
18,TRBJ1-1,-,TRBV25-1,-,CASSDVGLSDNMNTEAFF,TGTGCCAGCAGTGATGTTGGGTTATCGGACAACATGAACACTGAAGCTTTCTTT
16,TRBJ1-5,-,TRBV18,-,CASSPRVWDTDQPQHF,TGTGCCAGCTCACCAAGGGTCTGGGACACTGATCAGCCCCAGCATTTT
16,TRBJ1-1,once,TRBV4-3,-,CASSHRTRGGNTEAFF,TGCGCCAGCAGCCACCGGACCCGGGGAGGGAACACTGAAGCTTTCTTT
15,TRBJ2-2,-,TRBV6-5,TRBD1,CASKMGTGTAGELFF,TGTGCCAGCAAAATGGGGACAGGGACCGCCGGGGAGCTGTTTTTT
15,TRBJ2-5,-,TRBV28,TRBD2,CASSPIRGGWETQYF,TGTGCCAGCAGTCCTATCCGCGGGGGGTGGGAGACCCAGTACTTC
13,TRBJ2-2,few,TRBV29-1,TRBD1,CSAATGSSGELFF,TGCAGCGCCGCGACAGGGTCGTCCGGGGAGCTGTTTTTT
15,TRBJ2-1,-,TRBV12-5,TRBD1,CAGDRVLPLNGEQFF,TGTGCTGGGGACAGGGTCCTTCCCCTCAACGGTGAGCAGTTCTTC
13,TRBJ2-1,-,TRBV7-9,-,CASSFGRDNEQFF,TGTGCCAGCAGCTTTGGCCGGGACAATGAGCAGTTCTTC
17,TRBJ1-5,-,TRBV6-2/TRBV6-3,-,CASSTWRPYLGNQPQHF,TGTGCCAGCAGTACCTGGAGGCCTTATTTGGGCAATCAGCCCCAGCATTTT
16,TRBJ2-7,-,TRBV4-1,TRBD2,CASSQDLAGSSYEQYF,TGCGCCAGCAGCCAAGATCTAGCGGGGAGCTCCTACGAGCAGTACTTC
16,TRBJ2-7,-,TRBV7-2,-,CASSLASGDGTYEQYF,TGTGCCAGCAGCTTAGCGTCGGGGGACGGAACCTACGAGCAGTACTTC
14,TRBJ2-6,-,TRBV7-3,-,CASTLGGGANVLTF,TGTGCCAGCACCCTAGGTGGGGGGGCCAACGTCCTGACTTTC
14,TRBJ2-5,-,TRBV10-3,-,CAISGTAYQETQYF,TGTGCCATCAGTGGGACAGCTTACCAAGAGACCCAGTACTTC
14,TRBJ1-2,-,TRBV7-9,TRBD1,CASSPNRGDYGYTF,TGTGCCAGCAGCCCCAACAGGGGGGACTATGGCTACACCTTC
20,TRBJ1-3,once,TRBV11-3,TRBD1,CASSLDSPGTGGAPGNTIYF,TGTGCCAGCAGCTTAGATAGCCCTGGGACAGGGGGCGCCCCTGGAAACACCATATATTTT
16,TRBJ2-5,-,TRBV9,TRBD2,CASSVAGGRATETQYF,TGTGCCAGCAGCGTAGCGGGCGGGAGGGCCACGGAGACCCAGTACTTC
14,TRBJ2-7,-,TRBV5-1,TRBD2,CASSLVTSDYEQYF,TGCGCCAGCAGCTTGGTAACTAGCGATTACGAGCAGTACTTC
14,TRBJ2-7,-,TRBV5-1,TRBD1,CASGTGEIPYEQYF,TGCGCCAGTGGAACAGGGGAGATTCCCTACGAGCAGTACTTC
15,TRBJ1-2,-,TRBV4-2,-,CASSQLSGQGYGYTF,TGTGCCAGCAGCCAACTTTCCGGGCAGGGCTATGGCTACACCTTC
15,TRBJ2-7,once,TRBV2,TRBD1,CASSKGAGGTYEQYF,TGTGCCAGCAGTAAGGGGGCGGGCGGAACCTACGAGCAGTACTTC
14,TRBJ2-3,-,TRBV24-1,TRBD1,CATRPDRGTDTQYF,TGTGCCACCAGGCCAGACAGGGGCACAGATACGCAGTATTTT
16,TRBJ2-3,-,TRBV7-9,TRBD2,CASSLMAGGPTDTQYF,TGTGCCAGCAGCTTAATGGCGGGGGGCCCCACAGATACGCAGTATTTT
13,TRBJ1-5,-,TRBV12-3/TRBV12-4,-,CASSPGGNQPQHF,TGTGCCAGCAGCCCCGGGGGCAATCAGCCCCAGCATTTT
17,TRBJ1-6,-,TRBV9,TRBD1,CASSVGRWQGASSPLHF,TGTGCCAGCAGCGTAGGGAGGTGGCAGGGGGCTAGTTCACCCCTCCACTTT
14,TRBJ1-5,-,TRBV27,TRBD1,CASSWDRENQPQHF,TGTGCCAGCAGTTGGGACAGGGAGAATCAGCCCCAGCATTTT